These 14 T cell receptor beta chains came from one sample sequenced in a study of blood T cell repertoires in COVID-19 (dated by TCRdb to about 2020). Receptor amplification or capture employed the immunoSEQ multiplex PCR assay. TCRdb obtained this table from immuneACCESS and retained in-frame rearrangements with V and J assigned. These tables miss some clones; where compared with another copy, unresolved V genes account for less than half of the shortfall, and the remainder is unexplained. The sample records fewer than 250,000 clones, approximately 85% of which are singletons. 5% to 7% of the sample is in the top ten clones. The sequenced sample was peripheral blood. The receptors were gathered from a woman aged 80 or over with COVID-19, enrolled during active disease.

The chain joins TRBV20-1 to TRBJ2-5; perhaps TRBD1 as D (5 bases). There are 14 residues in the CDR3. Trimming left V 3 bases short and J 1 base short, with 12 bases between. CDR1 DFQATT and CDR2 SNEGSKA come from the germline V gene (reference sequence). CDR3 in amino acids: CSASEGHLQETQYF. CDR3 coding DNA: TGCAGTGCTAGTGAAGGACACCTCCAAGAGACCCAGTACTTC.

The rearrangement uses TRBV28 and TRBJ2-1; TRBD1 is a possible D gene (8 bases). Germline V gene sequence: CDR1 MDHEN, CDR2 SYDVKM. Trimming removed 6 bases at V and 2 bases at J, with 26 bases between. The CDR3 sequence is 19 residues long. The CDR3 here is CASRDSGGRRGITYNEQFF. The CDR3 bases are TGTGCCAGCAGAGACTCAGGGGGCAGGCGGGGGATAACCTACAATGAGCAGTTCTTC.

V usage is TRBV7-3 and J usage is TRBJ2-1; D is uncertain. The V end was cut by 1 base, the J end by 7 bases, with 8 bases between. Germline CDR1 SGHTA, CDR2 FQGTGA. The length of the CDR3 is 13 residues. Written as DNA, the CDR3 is TGTGCCAGCAGCTTAAATACGGGTAATGAGCAGTTCTTC. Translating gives CASSLNTGNEQFF.

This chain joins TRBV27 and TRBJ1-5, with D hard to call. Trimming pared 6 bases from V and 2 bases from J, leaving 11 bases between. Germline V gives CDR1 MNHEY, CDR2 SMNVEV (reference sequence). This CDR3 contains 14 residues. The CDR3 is CASSRVGGNQPQHF. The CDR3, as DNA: TGTGCCAGCAGCCGTGTCGGGGGCAATCAGCCCCAGCATTTT.

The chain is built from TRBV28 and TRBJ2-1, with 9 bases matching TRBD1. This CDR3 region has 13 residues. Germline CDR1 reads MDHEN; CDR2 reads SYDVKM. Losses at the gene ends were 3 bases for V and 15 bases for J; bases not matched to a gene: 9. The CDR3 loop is CASSFRSRDRAFF. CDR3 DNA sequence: TGTGCCAGCAGTTTTCGGTCCCGGGACAGGGCGTTCTTC. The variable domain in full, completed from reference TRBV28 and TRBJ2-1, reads DVKVTQSSRYLVKRTGEKVFLECVQDMDHENMFWYRQDPGLGLRLIYFSYDVKMKEKGDIPEGYSVSREKKERFSLILESASTNQTSMYLCASSFRSRDRAFFGPGTRLTVL.

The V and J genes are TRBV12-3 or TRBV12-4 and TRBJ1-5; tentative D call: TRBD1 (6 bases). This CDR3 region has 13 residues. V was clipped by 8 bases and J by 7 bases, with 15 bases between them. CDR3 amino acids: CASQLDTGQPQHF. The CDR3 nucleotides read TGTGCCAGCCAACTAGACACAGGGCAGCCCCAGCATTTT.

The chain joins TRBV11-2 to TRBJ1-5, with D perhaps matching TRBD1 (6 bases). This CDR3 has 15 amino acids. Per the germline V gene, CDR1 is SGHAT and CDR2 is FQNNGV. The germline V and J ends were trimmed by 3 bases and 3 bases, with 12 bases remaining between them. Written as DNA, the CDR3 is TGTGCCAGCAGCTTGGACGACAGGAACAATCAGCCCCAGCATTTT. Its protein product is CASSLDDRNNQPQHF.

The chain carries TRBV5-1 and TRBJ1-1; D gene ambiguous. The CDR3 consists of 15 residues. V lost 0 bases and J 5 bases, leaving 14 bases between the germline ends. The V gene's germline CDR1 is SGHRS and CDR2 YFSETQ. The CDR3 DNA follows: TGCGCCAGCAGCTTGGGCTTCCTAACGGGAACTGAAGCTTTCTTT. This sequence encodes CASSLGFLTGTEAFF.

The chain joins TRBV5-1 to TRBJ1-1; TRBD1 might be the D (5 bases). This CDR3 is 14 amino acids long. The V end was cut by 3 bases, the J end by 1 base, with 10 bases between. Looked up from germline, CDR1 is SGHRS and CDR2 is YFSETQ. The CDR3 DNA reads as TGCGCCAGCAGCTCTTACGGGGGGAACACTGAAGCTTTCTTT. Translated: CASSSYGGNTEAFF.

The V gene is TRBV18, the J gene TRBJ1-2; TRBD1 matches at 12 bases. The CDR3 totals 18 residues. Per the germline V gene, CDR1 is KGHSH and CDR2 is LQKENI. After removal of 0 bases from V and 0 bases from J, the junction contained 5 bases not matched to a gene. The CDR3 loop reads CASSPPGGQGAANYGYTF. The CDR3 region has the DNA TGTGCCAGCTCACCACCGGGGGGACAGGGGGCAGCTAACTATGGCTACACCTTC.

The chain's CDR3 is CAWSREYGGSYGYTF. The CDR3 nucleotides read TGTGCCTGGAGTCGGGAATACGGGGGAAGCTATGGCTACACCTTC. The rearrangement links TRBV30 to TRBJ1-2; perhaps TRBD1 as D (5 bases). V was cut by 2 bases and J by 4 bases, with 17 bases left in between. The germline CDR1 and CDR2 sequences are GTSNPN and SVGIG (reference sequence). This CDR3 is 15 amino acids long.

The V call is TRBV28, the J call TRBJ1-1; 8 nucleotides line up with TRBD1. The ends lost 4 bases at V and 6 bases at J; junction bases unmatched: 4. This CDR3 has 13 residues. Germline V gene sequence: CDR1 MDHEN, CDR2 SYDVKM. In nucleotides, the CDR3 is TGTGCCAGCAGTTCCGGACAGGGCTCTGAAGCTTTCTTT. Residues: CASSSGQGSEAFF.

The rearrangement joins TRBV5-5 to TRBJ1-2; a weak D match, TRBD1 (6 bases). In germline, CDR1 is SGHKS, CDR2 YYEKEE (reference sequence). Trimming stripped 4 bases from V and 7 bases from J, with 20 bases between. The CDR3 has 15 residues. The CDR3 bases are TGTGCCAGCAGCCCGGAAACAGGGTCCCTTGGTGGCTACACCTTC. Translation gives CASSPETGSLGGYTF.

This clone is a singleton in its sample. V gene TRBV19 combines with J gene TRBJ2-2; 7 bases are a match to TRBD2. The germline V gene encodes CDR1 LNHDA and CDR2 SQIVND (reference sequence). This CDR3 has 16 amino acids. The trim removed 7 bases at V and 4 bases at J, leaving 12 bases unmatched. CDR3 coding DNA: TGTGCCAGTAAAACGACGCGGGAGCAGGTCACCGGGGAGCTGTTTTTT. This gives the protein CASKTTREQVTGELFF.